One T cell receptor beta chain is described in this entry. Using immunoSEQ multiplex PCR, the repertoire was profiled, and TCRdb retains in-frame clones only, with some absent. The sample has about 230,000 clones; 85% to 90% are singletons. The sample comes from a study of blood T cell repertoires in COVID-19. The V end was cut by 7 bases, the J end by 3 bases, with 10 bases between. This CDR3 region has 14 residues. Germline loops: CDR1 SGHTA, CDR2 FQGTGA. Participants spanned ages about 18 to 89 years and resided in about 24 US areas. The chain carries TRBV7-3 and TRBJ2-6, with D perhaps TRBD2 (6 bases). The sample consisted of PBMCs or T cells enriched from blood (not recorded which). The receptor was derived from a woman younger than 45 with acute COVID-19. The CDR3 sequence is CASTSGVGANVLTF. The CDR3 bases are TGTGCCAGCACCTCGGGGGTTGGGGCCAACGTCCTGACTTTC.